This T cell receptor (beta chain) was documented in a study of technical replicates of blood from a handful of donors. Only in-frame clones appear in the TCRdb table, and some are missing; sequencing was by immunoSEQ multiplex PCR. This table has tens of thousands of clones, approximately 93% appearing once. This clone was recorded once. CDR1 is SGHRS, CDR2 YFSETQ, per germline. The CDR3 is 13 residues long. V lost 1 base, J lost 7 bases, and 2 bases stayed unmatched. This TCR came from a human donor in good health. V usage is TRBV5-1 and J usage is TRBJ2-1; 7 bases align to TRBD1. Sequencing input: T cells isolated from PBMCs. DNA of the CDR3: TGCGCCAGCAGCTTGAACAGGGGAAATGAGCAGTTCTTC. Residues: CASSLNRGNEQFF.